This paragraph reports one T cell receptor beta chain. Its antigen is as yet unknown. Each CDR3 protein gets one entry after TCRdb re-called the reads with MiXCR. The data contain approximately 1,000,000 distinct CDR3 sequences, less than 35% of them singletons. This specimen comes from a study of T cell repertoires in cytomegalovirus infection. Study context: Both recently identified HLA-C-restricted and well-studied HLA-B-restricted CMV epitopes were used in the study.

General study results and limits: Cumulated frequencies of public TCR beta families served to identify carriers of CMV plus the relevant HLA.

CDR3 length: 15 amino acids. Trimming cost V 4 bases and J 0 bases; bases outside gene matches: 6. CDR1 and CDR2 from the germline V gene are SGDLS and YYNGEE. The clonotype was recovered from a human donor in good health (CMV status not recorded). Some clones in this sample may be carry-over from other donors' samples. Sample: cultured CD8+ T cells from PBMCs, taken from culture after CMV antigen stimulation. This chain joins TRBV9 and TRBJ1-1, with 7 bases identical to TRBD1. This chain's CDR3 is CASSRLQGMNTEAFF. The CDR3, as DNA: TGTGCCAGCAGCCGATTACAGGGGATGAACACTGAAGCTTTCTTT.